The 16 T cell receptor beta chains in this list originate from one sample, sequenced in a study of OX40 agonist ivuxolimab in advanced cancers. TCRdb's copy holds only in-frame clones and misses some; the assay was immunoSEQ multiplex PCR. Counted here are more than 40,000 clones, around 77% occurring once; the ten biggest clones make up 2% to 2.5%. Material: CD4+ or CD8+ T cells sorted from blood, obtained in a trial of the OX40 agonist ivuxolimab. All receptors come from an adult with an advanced solid tumor such as melanoma, head and neck, liver or kidney cancer.

This clone is medium-sized in the sample. The genes are TRBV2 and TRBJ2-7, with TRBD1 matching over 9 bases. Germline CDR1 SNHLY, CDR2 FYNNEI. With 0 bases clipped from V and 7 bases from J, the junction kept 7 bases outside the gene matches. This CDR3 region has 15 residues. The CDR3 loop is CASSEARTGVREQYF. CDR3 nucleotides: TGTGCCAGCAGTGAAGCGCGGACAGGGGTAAGGGAGCAGTACTTC.

The chain has TRBV6-5 and TRBJ1-1; 8 nucleotides match TRBD1. The CDR3 spans 15 residues. From germline, CDR1 is MNHEY and CDR2 SVGAGI. After removal of 7 bases from V and 4 bases from J, the junction contained 11 bases not matched to a gene. CDR3 DNA: TGTGCCAGCAAAACGACCCAGGGGGCTGGCACTGAAGCTTTCTTT. It is translated as CASKTTQGAGTEAFF.

The chain is built from TRBV11-3 and TRBJ2-5; 7 bases line up with TRBD1. The CDR3 spans 16 residues. Germline CDR1 SGHNT, CDR2 YENEEA. The ends lost 1 base at V and 5 bases at J; junction bases unmatched: 10. The CDR3 region is CASSLGVTATGETQYF. For the CDR3, the DNA is TGTGCCAGCAGCTTAGGGGTAACCGCGACAGGGGAGACCCAGTACTTC.

The V and J genes are TRBV11-3 and TRBJ2-1; 9 bases match TRBD2. CDR3 size: 18 residues. CDR1 is SGHNT, CDR2 YENEEA, per germline. V was clipped by 0 bases and J by 5 bases; unmatched bases: 11. CDR3 loop: CASSLDHSGSNKHNEQFF. DNA for the CDR3: TGTGCCAGCAGCTTAGATCATAGCGGGAGTAATAAACACAATGAGCAGTTCTTC.

This clone is categorized as medium-sized. The genes are TRBV5-4 and TRBJ2-7, with 7 bases aligning to TRBD2. The CDR3 runs to 16 residues. Germline V gene data show CDR1 as SGHNT and CDR2 as YYREEE (reference sequence). Trimming cost V 4 bases and J 2 bases; bases outside gene matches: 12. The CDR3 DNA reads TGTGCCAGCAGCCCCTCGTTGGCGGGAGACCCCTACGAGCAGTACTTC. The encoded protein is CASSPSLAGDPYEQYF.

The chain is built from TRBV10-3 and TRBJ2-2, with D unclear. The CDR3 runs to 13 residues. V dropped 0 bases and J dropped 8 bases, with 7 bases sitting between them. Germline V gene data show CDR1 as ENHRY and CDR2 as SYGVKD. The CDR3 DNA reads as TGTGCCATCAGTGAGTCGATGGTAGGGGAGCTGTTTTTT. Protein product: CAISESMVGELFF.

V is TRBV7-9 and J is TRBJ2-7, with 7 nucleotides matching TRBD1. This CDR3 spans 14 amino acids. The J segment lost 2 bases and the V segment lost 4 bases, leaving 5 bases of the junction unmatched. Looked up from germline, CDR1 is SEHNR and CDR2 is FQNEAQ (reference sequence). CDR3 nucleotide sequence: TGTGCCAGCAGCTCCACGACAGGGACCTACGAGCAGTACTTC. Its translation is CASSSTTGTYEQYF.

There are a few counts of this clone. V gene TRBV19 combines with J gene TRBJ1-5; 8 nucleotides align to TRBD1. The length of the CDR3 is 13 residues. Germline V gives CDR1 LNHDA, CDR2 SQIVND (reference sequence). V lost 5 bases, J lost 5 bases, and 2 bases stayed unmatched. The CDR3 spells CASSGRGHQPQHF. The CDR3 DNA follows: TGTGCCAGTAGTGGCAGGGGGCATCAGCCCCAGCATTTT.

The rearrangement uses TRBV13 and TRBJ1-1; tentatively, D is TRBD1 (6 bases). V gave up 1 base and J gave up 4 bases, with 13 bases separating them. From germline, CDR1 is PRHDT and CDR2 FYEKMQ (reference sequence). The CDR3 has 15 residues. Here the CDR3 reads CASSLVQGRGTEAFF. The DNA of the CDR3 is TGTGCCAGCAGCTTAGTACAGGGTCGGGGCACTGAAGCTTTCTTT.

The sample holds one count of this clone. V gene TRBV5-4 combines with J gene TRBJ2-7; the match to TRBD1 covers 8 bases. Germline V gene sequence: CDR1 SGHNT, CDR2 YYREEE (reference sequence). This CDR3 contains 15 residues. V shed 4 bases and J 6 bases; nucleotides not matched to a gene: 12. The CDR3 protein is CASSGAGTGGLEQYF. CDR3 coding DNA: TGTGCCAGCAGCGGTGCCGGGACAGGAGGTCTCGAGCAGTACTTC.

V usage is TRBV5-1 and J usage is TRBJ2-6; 10 nucleotides align to TRBD1. V was clipped by 2 bases and J by 1 base; unmatched bases: 15. The CDR3 sequence is 21 residues long. The germline CDR1 and CDR2 sequences are SGHRS and YFSETQ. Here the CDR3 DNA reads TGCGCCAGCAGCTTCCTTATTCCGGGACAGGGGATTAGGTCTGGGGCCAACGTCCTGACTTTC. Its protein product is CASSFLIPGQGIRSGANVLTF.

This sequence joins TRBV5-6 and TRBJ2-2; D is unclear. The CDR3 contains 15 residues. V was trimmed by 4 bases and J by 0 bases, leaving 10 bases between them. Per the germline V gene, CDR1 is SGHDT and CDR2 is YYEEEE. CDR3 loop: CASSGQAANTGELFF. DNA for the CDR3: TGTGCCAGCAGCGGCCAGGCCGCGAACACCGGGGAGCTGTTTTTT.

This rearrangement joins TRBV25-1 to TRBJ2-7, with D perhaps matching TRBD1 or TRBD2 (6 bases each). Trimming removed 6 bases from V and 6 bases from J, with 18 bases in between. Germline V gene sequence: CDR1 MGHDK, CDR2 SYGVNS. The CDR3 length is 14 residues. DNA of the CDR3: TGTGCCAGCAGCCCCGGGGGACAAAGTCGCGAGCAGTACTTC. Amino acids: CASSPGGQSREQYF.

CDR3 DNA: TGTGCCAGCAGCAGACAGGGAACCGGGGAGCTGTTTTTT. Protein product: CASSRQGTGELFF. The rearrangement uses TRBV6-1 and TRBJ2-2, with TRBD1 matching over 7 bases. Germline trimming cut 6 bases from V and 5 bases from J; bases unmatched to any gene: 3. This CDR3 region has 13 residues. Germline V gene lookup returns CDR1 MNHNS and CDR2 SASEGT.

The gene calls are TRBV9 and TRBJ2-5, with TRBD2 matching 11 bases. Germline V gene sequence: CDR1 SGDLS, CDR2 YYNGEE. CDR3 length equals 17 residues. J lost 1 base, V lost 0 bases, and 5 bases had no gene match. The CDR3 loop reads CASSVGNSGGVQETQYF. Here the CDR3 DNA reads TGTGCCAGCAGCGTAGGAAATAGCGGGGGGGTCCAAGAGACCCAGTACTTC.

V usage is TRBV14 and J usage is TRBJ2-1, with 8 positions matching TRBD2. Trimming took 4 bases from V and 9 from J; bases not matched to a gene: 8. This CDR3 has 14 residues. The germline CDR1 and CDR2 sequences are SGHDN and FVKESK. CDR3 in DNA: TGTGCCAGCAGCCCTTTAGGACTAGCTGTTGAGCAGTTCTTC. It codes for CASSPLGLAVEQFF.